This paragraph covers one TCR beta chain sequence. Its antigen is not known. These data are taken from a study of response to subunit inactivated influenza vaccine. Whole-study results and caveats: Few additional T cells are recruited per seasonal influenza vaccination, authors suggested.

TCRdb processed the RT-PCR reads anew with MiXCR; each CDR3 protein has one entry. The data show about 700,000 distinct CDR3 sequences, approximately 15% seen once. The V and J ends lost 8 bases and 3 bases respectively, with 8 bases between them. The CDR3 runs 11 residues. The sequence derives from a man over 45 who received an inactivated influenza vaccine. The J gene is TRBJ2-7, the V gene TRBV12-3 or TRBV12-4; the D gene could be TRBD1 or TRBD2 (5 bases each). This sample comprised PBMCs from blood, obtained roughly 15 days before vaccination. The CDR3 loop reads CASGTYYEQYF. Here the CDR3 DNA reads TGTGCCAGCGGGACCTACTACGAGCAGTACTTC.